One and the same sample provided the 30 T cell receptor beta chains below, sequenced in a study of beta chain features in type 1 diabetes. Whole-study findings and limits: Moderate but significant shortening of TCRB CDR3s was recorded in all four CD4+ subsets from Type 1 diabetes patients.

Sequenced material consisted of expressed TCRB transcripts (all of the isolated RNA was reverse transcribed). Profiled with immunoSEQ multiplex PCR; TCRdb holds only in-frame clones, not every one. The table lists 600,000 to 700,000 clones, approximately 13% of them singletons. The antigens for these receptors are not known. Source material: naive CD4+ T cells from blood. Receptors originate from a young man with type 1 diabetes.

This clone was seen a few times. This rearrangement joins TRBV5-1 to TRBJ2-2; weak D call: TRBD1 (6 bases). Germline loops: CDR1 SGHRS, CDR2 YFSETQ. This CDR3 spans 14 amino acids. V was cut by 0 bases and J by 9 bases, with 12 bases left in between. CDR3: CASSLDRVVRELFF. CDR3 in DNA: TGCGCCAGCAGCTTGGACAGGGTCGTAAGGGAGCTGTTTTTT.

The chain has TRBV29-1 and TRBJ2-7, with D maybe TRBD1 (7 bases). CDR1 SQVTM and CDR2 ANQGSEA come from the germline V gene. V was trimmed by 6 bases and J by 2 bases, leaving 14 bases between them. The CDR3 runs to 13 residues. This CDR3 reads CSVAGQYTYEQYF. The CDR3 DNA reads as TGCAGCGTCGCGGGACAGTATACCTACGAGCAGTACTTC.

The table lists this clone with a few counts. V is TRBV9 and J is TRBJ2-1; D unclear. Germline values: CDR1 SGDLS, CDR2 YYNGEE. The CDR3 runs to 11 residues. The V and J ends lost 4 bases and 10 bases respectively, with 9 bases between them. The CDR3 DNA is TGTGCCAGCAGCTCCGAAGGGGAGCAGTTCTTC. Encoded protein: CASSSEGEQFF.

The chain joins TRBV27 to TRBJ1-2, with unresolved D. Germline CDR1 MNHEY, CDR2 SMNVEV (reference sequence). The CDR3 sequence is 14 residues long. Trimming shortened V by 8 bases and J by 4 bases, and 17 bases separated the two germline ends. CDR3 sequence reads: CASSRGGFPYGYTF. The CDR3 coding sequence is TGTGCCAGCTCCCGTGGAGGGTTCCCCTATGGCTACACCTTC.

The sample holds a few counts of this clone. V is TRBV28 and J is TRBJ2-2; D may be TRBD1 (7 bases). The germline gives CDR1 MDHEN, CDR2 SYDVKM. V was clipped by 7 bases and J by 7 bases, with 13 bases between them. The CDR3 covers 13 residues. CDR3 coding DNA: TGTGCCAGCACCCCAGGGGGGTACGGGGAGCTGTTTTTT. Its translation: CASTPGGYGELFF.

The chain is built from TRBV4-2 and TRBJ2-3; maybe TRBD1 (8 bases). Germline V gene sequence: CDR1 LGHNA, CDR2 YNFKEQ. Trimming cost V 0 bases and J 4 bases, with 17 bases left between them. The CDR3 totals 17 residues. The CDR3 nucleotides are TGTGCCAGCAGCCAAGATGGTCCGGGGGGACAGGCAGATACGCAGTATTTT. Amino acid sequence: CASSQDGPGGQADTQYF.

The chain couples TRBV6-5 to TRBJ2-7; possible D gene TRBD2, 7 bases. Germline values: CDR1 MNHEY, CDR2 SVGAGI. This CDR3 has 13 amino acids. Trimming took off 7 bases at V and 6 bases at J, with 16 bases between the two ends. CDR3 coding DNA: TGTGCCAGCAACCCCTGGGGGGGCGGCGAGCAGTACTTC. Residues: CASNPWGGGEQYF.

The J gene is TRBJ1-2, the V gene TRBV9; D is uncertain. The CDR3 spans 14 residues. Between the trimmed V and J ends, which lost 4 bases and 9 bases, there was a span of 19 bases. CDR1 and CDR2 from the germline V gene are SGDLS and YYNGEE. CDR3 nucleotide sequence: TGTGCCAGCAGCCTATTAGGCAAGGCCGGGAGCTACACCTTC. Its translation: CASSLLGKAGSYTF.

The V call is TRBV10-3, the J call TRBJ2-3, with a possible D match to TRBD1 (6 bases). This CDR3 is built from 14 residues. Germline V CDR1 and CDR2: ENHRY, SYGVKD. V was cut by 8 bases and J by 1 base, with 13 bases left in between. CDR3 sequence: CAIARGSGTDTQYF. In DNA, the CDR3 is TGTGCCATCGCAAGGGGGTCAGGCACAGATACGCAGTATTTT.

This clone was counted only a few times. The chain couples TRBV5-6 to TRBJ1-6; 9 bases match TRBD1. The CDR3 runs 15 residues. Germline CDR1 and CDR2: SGHDT and YYEEEE. The ends lost 3 bases at V and 10 bases at J; junction bases unmatched: 8. CDR3: CASSSTGTGKSPLHF. CDR3 sequence (DNA): TGTGCCAGCAGCTCCACCGGGACAGGGAAATCACCCCTCCACTTT. Complete variable domain (other parts from reference TRBV5-6 and TRBJ1-6): DAGVTQSPTHLIKTRGQQVTLRCSPKSGHDTVSWYQQALGQGPQFIFQYYEEEERQRGNFPDRFSGHQFPNYSSELNVNALLLGDSALYLCASSSTGTGKSPLHFGNGTRLTVT.

As for this clone: Different DNA sequences within this sample yield the same CDR3. V and J are TRBV7-2 and TRBJ2-5; D might be TRBD1 (7 bases). The CDR3 runs to 14 residues. The V gene's germline CDR1 is SGHTA and CDR2 FQGNSA. V was clipped by 3 bases and J by 1 base, with 9 bases between them. The DNA of the CDR3 is TGTGCCAGCAGCTTCCAGGGGGGCCAAGAGACCCAGTACTTC. This codes for CASSFQGGQETQYF.

The DNA for the CDR3 is TGTGCCAGTAAGCCCCAGGGCCTGAACTATGGCTACACCTTC. It codes for CASKPQGLNYGYTF. This sequence joins TRBV19 and TRBJ1-2, with D possibly TRBD1 on 5 matching bases. Germline V gene sequence: CDR1 LNHDA, CDR2 SQIVND (reference sequence). V was trimmed by 7 bases and J by 2 bases, leaving 14 bases between them. This CDR3 spans 14 amino acids.

The rearrangement uses TRBV2 and TRBJ1-4; no clear D. This CDR3 is built from 13 residues. From germline, CDR1 is SNHLY and CDR2 FYNNEI. V lost 6 bases and J 0 bases, leaving 5 bases between the germline ends. The CDR3 region has the DNA TGTGCCAGCAGGTGGTCAACTAATGAAAAACTGTTTTTT. Its protein is CASRWSTNEKLFF.

This clone was seen a handful of times. The chain employs TRBV4-2 and TRBJ1-2, with D possibly matching TRBD1 (5 bases). The CDR3 extends over 13 amino acids. Trimming took 4 bases from V and 8 from J, leaving 14 bases between them. Germline loops: CDR1 LGHNA, CDR2 YNFKEQ. The CDR3 reads CASSPAGARGYTF. The CDR3 coding sequence is TGTGCCAGCAGCCCCGCCGGGGCGCGAGGCTACACCTTC.

This sequence joins TRBV5-1 and TRBJ1-1; TRBD1 might be the D (5 bases). CDR1 and CDR2 (germline): SGHRS, YFSETQ. With 4 bases removed from V and 3 bases from J, the gap between germline ends came to 16 bases. This CDR3 contains 15 residues. The CDR3 loop is CASSPLLGTDTEAFF. The DNA of the CDR3 is TGCGCCAGCAGCCCGTTACTAGGGACGGACACTGAAGCTTTCTTT.

This rearrangement joins TRBV7-2 to TRBJ1-3, with 11 bases aligning to TRBD1. The J segment lost 3 bases and the V segment lost 4 bases, leaving 2 bases of the junction unmatched. Germline CDR1 reads SGHTA; CDR2 reads FQGNSA. CDR3 length: 15 residues. CDR3 in amino acids: CASSSGTGGGNTIYF. DNA for the CDR3: TGTGCCAGCAGCTCCGGGACAGGGGGTGGAAACACCATATATTTT.

The chain carries TRBV7-9 and TRBJ2-7, with 7 bases aligning to TRBD1. Trimming at V came to 4 bases and at J to 3 bases, leaving 6 bases not matched to a gene. Germline V gene data show CDR1 as SEHNR and CDR2 as FQNEAQ (reference sequence). The CDR3 extends over 14 amino acids. In DNA, the CDR3 is TGTGCCAGCAGCTCCACCGGGACAGACTACGAGCAGTACTTC. This gives the protein CASSSTGTDYEQYF.

V gene TRBV7-2 combines with J gene TRBJ2-7; 7 nucleotides match TRBD1. The V gene's germline CDR1 is SGHTA and CDR2 FQGNSA. Germline trimming cut 5 bases from V and 5 bases from J; bases unmatched to any gene: 12. This CDR3 has 15 amino acids. The CDR3 loop is CASSLFGDSRNEQYF. CDR3 bases: TGTGCCAGCAGCCTTTTCGGGGACAGTCGAAACGAGCAGTACTTC.

This chain uses TRBV7-9 with TRBJ2-3; TRBD2 aligns across 8 bases. The CDR3 has 16 residues. Germline V gene data show CDR1 as SEHNR and CDR2 as FQNEAQ (reference sequence). J gave up 0 bases and V 5 bases, and 7 bases lay outside the gene matches. CDR3 bases: TGTGCCAGCAGCCGAACCTTAGCGGGGAGCACAGATACGCAGTATTTT. Translating gives CASSRTLAGSTDTQYF.

J is TRBJ1-5 and V is TRBV15; no definite D call. The CDR3 spans 12 residues. CDR1 LNHNV and CDR2 YYDKDF come from the germline V gene (reference sequence). V lost 0 bases and J 11 bases, leaving 8 bases between the germline ends. CDR3 DNA sequence: TGTGCCACCAGCAGAGACGAAAGAGCCCAGCATTTT. Its protein product is CATSRDERAQHF. Complete variable domain (other parts from reference TRBV15 and TRBJ1-5): DAMVIQNPRYQVTQFGKPVTLSCSQTLNHNVMYWYQQKSSQAPKLLFHYYDKDFNNEADTPDNFQSRRPNTSFCFLDIRSPGLGDTAMYLCATSRDERAQHFGDGTRLSIL.

The chain couples TRBV7-9 to TRBJ2-7; D might be TRBD1 or TRBD2, each matching 5 bases. CDR3 length: 15 residues. CDR1 and CDR2 (germline): SEHNR, FQNEAQ (reference sequence). Trimming cost V 3 bases and J 7 bases, with 19 bases left between them. This chain's CDR3 is CASSFSRTRGYEQYF. DNA for the CDR3: TGTGCCAGCAGCTTCTCCAGGACGAGGGGTTATGAGCAGTACTTC.

Only a few counts were recorded for this clone. V is TRBV7-2 and J is TRBJ1-5; TRBD1 matches 12 bases. With V trimmed by 4 bases and J by 0 bases, 4 bases remained unmatched. Per the germline V gene, CDR1 is SGHTA and CDR2 is FQGNSA. The CDR3 sequence is 17 residues long. CDR3 region: CASSSGTGGRSNQPQHF. CDR3 bases: TGTGCCAGCAGCTCCGGGACAGGGGGCCGTAGCAATCAGCCCCAGCATTTT.

This clone has a handful of counts. This chain links TRBV7-9 with TRBJ2-1, with 7 bases aligning to TRBD1. Germline V lookup: CDR1 SEHNR, CDR2 FQNEAQ (reference sequence). Unmatched junction bases numbered 3, after V lost 5 bases and J lost 8 bases. The length of the CDR3 is 12 residues. This CDR3 is CASSDDRDEQFF. The CDR3 bases are TGTGCCAGCAGCGACGACAGGGATGAGCAGTTCTTC.

This clone was recorded a few times. The chain carries TRBV9 and TRBJ2-2; D unclear. Germline CDR1 SGDLS, CDR2 YYNGEE. The V and J ends lost 3 bases and 6 bases respectively, with 15 bases between them. This CDR3 is 15 amino acids long. The CDR3 sequence: CASSAWRRVAGELFF. Written as DNA, the CDR3 is TGTGCCAGCAGCGCTTGGCGCCGTGTGGCCGGGGAGCTGTTTTTT. The full variable domain, with the rest looked up from reference TRBV9 and TRBJ2-2, is DSGVTQTPKHLITATGQRVTLRCSPRSGDLSVYWYQQSLDQGLQFLIQYYNGEERAKGNILERFSAQQFPDLHSELNLSSLELGDSALYFCASSAWRRVAGELFFGEGSRLTVL.

This clone was recorded a few times. The CDR3 here is CASSPGLAGVYDTQYF. The CDR3 DNA is TGTGCCAGCAGCCCAGGACTAGCGGGGGTTTACGATACGCAGTATTTT. The V gene is TRBV7-2, the J gene TRBJ2-3; 13 bases line up with TRBD2. CDR3 length equals 16 residues. The germline V gene encodes CDR1 SGHTA and CDR2 FQGNSA. The V gene end was trimmed by 5 bases and the J gene end by 6 bases; junction bases not matched to a gene: 8.

This clone appeared a few times. This specimen includes other DNA sequences encoding the same CDR3. This chain connects TRBV7-2 to TRBJ2-3; no clear D gene. The CDR3 contains 13 residues. The germline CDR1 and CDR2 sequences are SGHTA and FQGNSA. Deletions cut 5 bases from V and 5 bases from J, with 11 bases between. CDR3 in amino acids: CASSPGGGDTQYF. CDR3 nucleotides: TGTGCCAGCAGCCCGGGCGGTGGAGATACGCAGTATTTT. The full variable domain, with the rest looked up from reference TRBV7-2 and TRBJ2-3, is GAGVSQSPSNKVTEKGKDVELRCDPISGHTALYWYRQSLGQGLEFLIYFQGNSAPDKSGLPSDRFSAERTGGSVSTLTIQRTQQEDSAVYLCASSPGGGDTQYFGPGTRLTVL.

This clone was seen a handful of times. J is TRBJ1-3 and V is TRBV29-1; a possible D gene is TRBD1 (5 bases). The germline V and J ends were trimmed by 3 bases and 4 bases, with 10 bases remaining between them. The CDR3 sequence is 13 residues long. The V gene's germline CDR1 is SQVTM and CDR2 ANQGSEA. CDR3 nucleotide sequence: TGCAGCGTTGAGGGGCTAATAGGAAACACCATATATTTT. It codes for CSVEGLIGNTIYF.

This clone appeared a few times. The chain joins TRBV11-2 to TRBJ2-3, with unresolved D. Germline CDR1 and CDR2: SGHAT and FQNNGV. V was shortened by 0 bases and J by 6 bases, with 13 bases between the two germline ends. The CDR3 totals 15 residues. CDR3 DNA sequence: TGTGCCAGCAGCTTAGATCGGTCCCTAGGGGATACGCAGTATTTT. Its translation is CASSLDRSLGDTQYF.

This clone was seen more than once but under ten times. The V call is TRBV19, the J call TRBJ1-5; no clear D. The V end lost 7 bases, the J end lost 5 bases, and 12 bases lay between the germline ends. The CDR3 extends over 13 amino acids. CDR1 LNHDA and CDR2 SQIVND come from the germline V gene (reference sequence). In nucleotides, the CDR3 is TGTGCCAGTATGAACAGAGGAGATCAGCCCCAGCATTTT. Its translation: CASMNRGDQPQHF.

V usage is TRBV19 and J usage is TRBJ2-1; D perhaps matches TRBD2 (6 bases). The V gene's germline CDR1 is LNHDA and CDR2 SQIVND (reference sequence). The CDR3 consists of 17 residues. The V end lost 3 bases, the J end lost 0 bases, and 15 bases lay between the germline ends. The CDR3 loop is CASSIPRAGSSYNEQFF. In DNA, the CDR3 is TGTGCCAGTAGTATCCCCCGTGCGGGGAGCTCCTACAATGAGCAGTTCTTC.